The 14 T cell receptor beta chains listed next were all sequenced from one sample in a study of CD8 T cells in ankylosing spondylitis. Each CDR3 protein is one row after TCRdb ran MiXCR on the 5' RACE reads. This table has under 30,000 distinct CDR3 sequences, 10% to 15% appearing once. Sequenced: blood. All receptors derive from a male donor with ankylosing spondylitis or in good health (not recorded which).

This clonotype was picked up many times. The chain is built from TRBV7-2 and TRBJ2-1, with 12 nucleotides matching TRBD2. The germline CDR1 and CDR2 sequences are SGHTA and FQGNSA. V gave up 5 bases and J gave up 4 bases; unmatched junction bases: 3. The CDR3 runs to 15 residues. In nucleotides, the CDR3 is TGTGCCAGCAGCACCCTAGCGGGAGGGTACAATGAGCAGTTCTTC. The encoded protein is CASSTLAGGYNEQFF. Supplemented by reference TRBV7-2 and TRBJ2-1, the full variable domain reads GAGVSQSPSNKVTEKGKDVELRCDPISGHTALYWYRQSLGQGLEFLIYFQGNSAPDKSGLPSDRFSAERTGGSVSTLTIQRTQQEDSAVYLCASSTLAGGYNEQFFGPGTRLTVL.

The gene calls are TRBV30 and TRBJ2-1, with D possibly being TRBD1 (6 bases). Trimming left V 4 bases short and J 8 bases short, with 9 bases between. Looked up from germline, CDR1 is GTSNPN and CDR2 is SVGIG (reference sequence). The CDR3 length is 11 residues. The CDR3 nucleotides are TGTGCCTGGAAACAGGGAGATGAGCAGTTCTTC. Amino acid sequence: CAWKQGDEQFF.

This clonotype appeared many times. The chain uses TRBV5-1 and TRBJ2-2; 10 nucleotides align to TRBD2. Germline CDR1 SGHRS, CDR2 YFSETQ. Trimming removed 4 bases from V and 3 bases from J; junction bases left unmatched: 9. CDR3 length: 17 amino acids. CDR3 nucleotides: TGCGCCAGCAGCGGCGCACTAGCGGGGATGGACACCGGGGAGCTGTTTTTT. It specifies CASSGALAGMDTGELFF.

CDR3 sequence reads: CASLTVGTSYNEQFF. CDR3 DNA: TGCGCCAGCCTGACGGTGGGGACGTCATACAATGAGCAGTTCTTC. This sequence joins TRBV23-1 and TRBJ2-1; TRBD1 or TRBD2 may be the D gene (5 bases each). TRBV23-1 is identified as an open reading frame with a role that is uncertain. The length of the CDR3 is 15 residues. V dropped 8 bases and J dropped 4 bases, with 18 bases sitting between them.

V and J are TRBV20-1 and TRBJ2-3, with a weak D call TRBD2 (7 bases). From germline, CDR1 is DFQATT and CDR2 SNEGSKA (reference sequence). This CDR3 region has 14 residues. V dropped 6 bases and J dropped 3 bases, with 16 bases sitting between them. The CDR3 DNA follows: TGCAGTGCGGGATGGGGGGGCAGGACAGATACGCAGTATTTT. It codes for CSAGWGGRTDTQYF.

This clonotype was seen at least ten times. The genes are TRBV7-2 and TRBJ2-5; tentatively, D is TRBD1 (6 bases). The CDR3 consists of 13 residues. CDR1 and CDR2 (germline): SGHTA, FQGNSA. The V and J ends lost 5 bases and 5 bases respectively, with 12 bases between them. The CDR3 DNA sequence: TGTGCCAGCAGCCGCACGAGGGGGGAGACCCAGTACTTC. Protein sequence: CASSRTRGETQYF.

The chain is built from TRBV14 and TRBJ1-1; D unclear. Trimming removed 4 bases at V and 1 base at J, with 7 bases between. Germline-derived CDR1 and CDR2 are SGHDN and FVKESK. This CDR3 has 13 amino acids. As DNA, the CDR3 is TGTGCCAGCAGCCGCACAAGGAACACTGAAGCTTTCTTT. Its protein is CASSRTRNTEAFF.

V usage is TRBV20-1 and J usage is TRBJ2-5, with D maybe TRBD1 (5 bases). CDR3 length: 13 amino acids. The V end lost 7 bases, the J end lost 3 bases, and 15 bases lay between the germline ends. Germline CDR1 and CDR2: DFQATT and SNEGSKA (reference sequence). The chain's CDR3 is CSGQIAIEETQYF. DNA of the CDR3: TGCAGTGGACAGATAGCCATAGAAGAGACCCAGTACTTC.

The rearrangement joins TRBV12-3 or TRBV12-4 to TRBJ2-5, with D perhaps matching TRBD1 (5 bases). The CDR3 runs to 12 residues. Trimming took 6 bases from V and 5 from J, leaving 10 bases between them. Here the CDR3 reads CASSLKGETQYF. The CDR3 DNA reads TGTGCCAGCAGCCTAAAGGGGGAGACCCAGTACTTC.

This clonotype turned up a few times. The V call is TRBV19, the J call TRBJ1-4; 8 bases are a match to TRBD1. Per germline, CDR1 LNHDA and CDR2 SQIVND (reference sequence). Unmatched junction bases numbered 6, after V lost 4 bases and J lost 5 bases. CDR3 length: 15 amino acids. The CDR3 sequence: CASSTLDRENEKLFF. The CDR3 DNA sequence: TGTGCCAGTAGTACCCTGGACAGGGAAAATGAAAAACTGTTTTTT.

Many counts were recorded for this clonotype. The rearrangement links TRBV7-2 to TRBJ2-1; D unclear. The V end lost 2 bases, the J end lost 8 bases, and 13 bases lay between the germline ends. The CDR3 runs to 14 residues. Germline values: CDR1 SGHTA, CDR2 FQGNSA. In DNA form, the CDR3 reads TGTGCCAGCAGCTTAATAACGACGGTCGATGAGCAGTTCTTC. Translating it yields CASSLITTVDEQFF. Filled out from reference TRBV7-2 and TRBJ2-1, the complete variable domain reads GAGVSQSPSNKVTEKGKDVELRCDPISGHTALYWYRQSLGQGLEFLIYFQGNSAPDKSGLPSDRFSAERTGGSVSTLTIQRTQQEDSAVYLCASSLITTVDEQFFGPGTRLTVL.

The sample holds a few counts of this clonotype. This rearrangement joins TRBV12-3 or TRBV12-4 to TRBJ1-3; D is unclear. Trimming stripped 7 bases from V and 3 bases from J, with 16 bases between. This CDR3 spans 15 amino acids. DNA of the CDR3: TGTGCCAGCACCCCCGTAGGACTAAATGGAAACACCATATATTTT. Amino acid sequence: CASTPVGLNGNTIYF.

The V gene is TRBV7-2, the J gene TRBJ2-3; 7 bases match TRBD1. With V trimmed by 1 base and J by 3 bases, 4 bases remained unmatched. The germline gives CDR1 SGHTA, CDR2 FQGNSA. The CDR3 has 15 amino acids. This chain's CDR3 is CASSLEGARTDTQYF. The CDR3 DNA reads as TGTGCCAGCAGCTTAGAGGGGGCGCGTACAGATACGCAGTATTTT.

This clonotype was counted ten times or more. The rearrangement uses TRBV20-1 and TRBJ2-1; 9 positions match TRBD2. Germline V CDR1 and CDR2: DFQATT, SNEGSKA (reference sequence). CDR3 length: 15 amino acids. V shed 0 bases, J shed 4 bases, and the junction held 4 bases outside the gene matches. This chain's CDR3 is CSARDPLAGYNEQFF. The CDR3 nucleotides read TGCAGTGCTAGAGATCCCCTAGCGGGGTACAATGAGCAGTTCTTC.